Below are 7 T cell receptor beta chains sequenced from a single sample in a study of blood T cell repertoires in COVID-19. This table comes from immunoSEQ multiplex PCR, and its TCRdb copy is limited to in-frame clones, with some not included. The profile shows more than 100,000 clones, around three quarters of them singletons. The sequenced sample consisted of peripheral blood. The receptors were sampled from a woman older than 75 with acute or convalescent COVID-19.

The chain combines TRBV4-2 with TRBJ2-1; 7 bases are shared with TRBD2. The CDR3 covers 13 residues. Germline V gives CDR1 LGHNA, CDR2 YNFKEQ. Unmatched junction bases numbered 10, after V lost 7 bases and J lost 10 bases. The CDR3 here is CASKRDYEEEQFF. The CDR3 coding sequence is TGTGCCAGCAAACGGGACTACGAGGAGGAGCAGTTCTTC.

As to this clone: A junction boundary mismatches the germline segment, possibly from a read error. The chain uses TRBV28 and TRBJ1-4, with D tentatively TRBD1 (6 bases). Germline lookup yields CDR1 MDHEN and CDR2 SYDVKM. CDR3 length: 14 amino acids. The CDR3 nucleotides read TGTGCCAGCAGTCGGAACAGGGTTGAGAAAAACCTGTTTTTT. Translating gives CASSRNRVEKNLFF.

CDR3 DNA: TGTGCCAGCAGTTACTCGGGGGGGAACACTGAAGCTTTCTTT. Translating gives CASSYSGGNTEAFF. This chain joins TRBV6-2 or TRBV6-3 and TRBJ1-1; D might be TRBD1 (5 bases). V lost 0 bases and J 1 base, leaving 6 bases between the germline ends. The germline CDR1 and CDR2 sequences are MNHEY and SVGEGT. The CDR3 has 14 amino acids.

V is TRBV6-5 and J is TRBJ2-1; 11 positions agree with TRBD2. Per the germline V gene, CDR1 is MNHEY and CDR2 is SVGAGI. CDR3 length: 15 amino acids. The ends lost 4 bases at V and 6 bases at J; junction bases unmatched: 5. CDR3 in amino acids: CASSSLAGGFNEQFF. The CDR3 DNA sequence: TGTGCCAGCAGTTCCCTAGCGGGGGGTTTCAATGAGCAGTTCTTC.

The V and J genes are TRBV7-2 and TRBJ2-5; weak D call: TRBD1 (5 bases). From germline, CDR1 is SGHTA and CDR2 FQGNSA. The CDR3 runs to 15 residues. The ends were cut back, 2 bases at V and 7 bases at J, with 17 bases in the middle. CDR3 in DNA: TGTGCCAGCAGCTTAAGACCCGACAGAGCAGCGACCCAGTACTTC. It is translated as CASSLRPDRAATQYF.

The chain joins TRBV28 to TRBJ1-1, with 8 positions matching TRBD1. The CDR3 runs to 17 residues. Germline CDR1 and CDR2: MDHEN and SYDVKM. Trimming cost V 5 bases and J 1 base; bases outside gene matches: 12. The CDR3 nucleotides are TGTGCCAGCAGTCCCCCGGGACAGGCGATCCGGAACACTGAAGCTTTCTTT. Translating gives CASSPPGQAIRNTEAFF.

The rearrangement links TRBV5-1 to TRBJ2-3; D may be TRBD1 (6 bases). CDR1 is SGHRS and CDR2 is YFSETQ in the germline V gene. The CDR3 length is 16 residues. The V end was cut by 0 bases, the J end by 3 bases, with 14 bases between. The CDR3 here is CASSLGTVGETDTQYF. CDR3 nucleotides: TGCGCCAGCAGCTTGGGGACAGTAGGCGAAACAGATACGCAGTATTTT.